The 10 T cell receptor beta chains below were found in one sample sequenced in a study of blood T cells in healthy people across ages. A second PCR of about 7 to 11 cycles used a sample-barcoded 5' primer and a J-beta primer mix. TCRdb called the 5' RACE reads again in MiXCR, with one record for every CDR3 protein. Of 700,000 or so distinct CDR3 sequences detected, approximately 21% appear once; the ten largest clones hold 20% to 25%. The sequenced material came from blood. These receptors originate from a man between 65 and 85 years old in good health.

This clonotype was seen at least ten times. The chain couples TRBV20-1 to TRBJ2-1; the match to TRBD2 covers 8 bases. Germline V gene data show CDR1 as DFQATT and CDR2 as SNEGSKA (reference sequence). J gave up 4 bases and V 3 bases, and 8 bases lay outside the gene matches. The CDR3 spans 15 residues. CDR3 DNA: TGCAGTGCTAGTGCCCCCTTAGCGGGGTACAATGAGCAGTTCTTC. It translates to CSASAPLAGYNEQFF.

This clonotype has ten or more counts. CDR3: CSARSGFIGNTIYF. CDR3 bases: TGCAGTGCTAGATCAGGCTTCATCGGAAACACCATATATTTT. The chain recombines TRBV20-1 with TRBJ1-3, with D unresolved. CDR1 and CDR2 (germline): DFQATT, SNEGSKA (reference sequence). Trimming removed 2 bases from V and 4 bases from J, with 12 bases in between. The CDR3 length is 14 residues.

V usage is TRBV7-9 and J usage is TRBJ2-7; D ambiguous. The germline V and J ends were trimmed by 3 bases and 5 bases, with 8 bases remaining between them. Germline V CDR1 and CDR2: SEHNR, FQNEAQ (reference sequence). The CDR3 loop spans 12 amino acids. In DNA form, the CDR3 reads TGTGCCAGCAGCTTTGAGGTGCACGAGCAGTACGTC. Translating it yields CASSFEVHEQYV.

J is TRBJ2-7 and V is TRBV28; D is uncertain. Germline CDR1 MDHEN, CDR2 SYDVKM. The germline V and J ends were trimmed by 6 bases and 3 bases, with 12 bases remaining between them. The CDR3 is made up of 13 amino acids. The CDR3 bases are TGTGCCAGCAGAATCACCAACCTCTACGAGCAGTACTTC. Residues: CASRITNLYEQYF.

There are a few counts of this clonotype. At one end the junction does not follow the germline gene, possibly because of a read error. The rearrangement links TRBV6-2 or TRBV6-3 to TRBJ2-7; the D gene is possibly TRBD1 (6 bases). The CDR3 runs 15 residues. The germline V gene encodes CDR1 MNHEY and CDR2 SVGEGT. The CDR3 nucleotides read TGTGCCAGCATTTACTCAGAGGGGGTCGGCTACGAGCAGTACTTC. Amino acids: CASIYSEGVGYEQYF.

This clonotype was detected only a few times. The chain couples TRBV7-9 to TRBJ2-5; 9 bases are a match to TRBD2. V lost 4 bases to trimming and J lost 2 bases; unmatched junction nucleotides: 5. This CDR3 is built from 15 residues. CDR1 SEHNR and CDR2 FQNEAQ come from the germline V gene (reference sequence). The DNA for the CDR3 is TGTGCCAGCAGCTCACTAGCGGGTCAGCAAGAGACCCAGTACTTC. Translated, it gives CASSSLAGQQETQYF.

The chain recombines TRBV6-5 with TRBJ1-1; D not certain. The germline V gene encodes CDR1 MNHEY and CDR2 SVGAGI. V was shortened by 2 bases and J by 5 bases, with 15 bases between the two germline ends. This CDR3 has 15 residues. As DNA, the CDR3 is TGTGCCAGCAGTTACAGGGAGGGAATGGGGACTGAAGCTTTCTTT. The encoded protein is CASSYREGMGTEAFF.

V is TRBV20-1 and J is TRBJ1-4; 8 bases match TRBD1. Germline lookup yields CDR1 DFQATT and CDR2 SNEGSKA (reference sequence). Trimming at V came to 2 bases and at J to 8 bases, leaving 7 bases not matched to a gene. The CDR3 covers 14 residues. The chain's CDR3 is CSARPGGVREKLFF. CDR3 sequence (DNA): TGCAGTGCTAGACCAGGGGGCGTGCGGGAAAAACTGTTTTTT.

This clonotype was seen repeatedly, ten times or more. At one end the junction does not follow the germline gene, possibly because of a read error. The V gene is TRBV28, the J gene TRBJ2-4; D is uncertain. The CDR3 has 13 amino acids. The germline gives CDR1 MDHEN, CDR2 SYDVKM. DNA of the CDR3: TGTGCCAGCAGTTTTACCCAGGACCGCCTAGGGCACTTC. Protein sequence: CASSFTQDRLGHF.

This clonotype has just a few counts. The V call is TRBV7-2, the J call TRBJ2-5; 9 bases line up with TRBD1. Germline lookup yields CDR1 SGHTA and CDR2 FQGNSA. The CDR3 runs 15 residues. Trimming at V came to 5 bases and at J to 4 bases, leaving 8 bases not matched to a gene. The CDR3 is CASSPPGTGLETQYF. CDR3 in DNA: TGTGCCAGCAGCCCGCCCGGGACAGGGCTAGAGACCCAGTACTTC.